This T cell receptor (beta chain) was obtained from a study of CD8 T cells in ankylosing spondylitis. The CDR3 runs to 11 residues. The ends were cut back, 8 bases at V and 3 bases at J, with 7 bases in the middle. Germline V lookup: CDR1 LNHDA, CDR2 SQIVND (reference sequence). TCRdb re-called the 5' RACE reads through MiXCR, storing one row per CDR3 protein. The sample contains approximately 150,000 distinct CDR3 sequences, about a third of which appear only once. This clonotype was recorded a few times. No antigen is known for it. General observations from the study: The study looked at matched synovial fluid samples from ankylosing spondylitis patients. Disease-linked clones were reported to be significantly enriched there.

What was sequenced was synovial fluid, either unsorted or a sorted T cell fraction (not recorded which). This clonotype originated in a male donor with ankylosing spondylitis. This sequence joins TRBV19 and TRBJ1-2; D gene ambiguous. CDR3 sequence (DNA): TGTGCCAGTCAGGAGTACTATGGCTACACCTTC. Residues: CASQEYYGYTF.